The rows below give T cell receptor beta chains drawn from one sample of a study of shared clonotypes between healthy human individuals. Sequencing was performed with immunoSEQ multiplex PCR; in TCRdb, only in-frame clones are kept and a portion is missing. The table lists some 1 million clones, more than 60% of them singletons, with over 1.3% in the top ten. Input material: memory CD4+ T cells sorted from blood. Source of these receptors: a man aged 18-30 years in good health. Each CDR3 is given with its conserved first and last residue. The order of the fields is CDR3 protein, CDR3 DNA, D gene, J gene, clone size, V gene. D genes are given only for firm matches. Clone size is shown for a subset of rows, as once, few, many or a class of expanded clone.

CASSLRWGEQFF	TGTGCCAGCAGCCTACGCTGGGGTGAGCAGTTCTTC	.	TRBJ2-1	many	TRBV6-1
CASLKDRAATNYGYTF	TGTGCCAGCTTAAAGGACAGGGCCGCAACTAACTATGGCTACACCTTC	TRBD1	TRBJ1-2	.	TRBV7-2
CASSGAIRGYEQYF	TGTGCCAGCAGCGGGGCCATCCGGGGGTACGAGCAGTACTTC	.	TRBJ2-7	.	TRBV6-4
CASSLTSGRALDTQYF	TGTGCCAGCAGCTTGACCAGCGGGAGGGCCTTAGATACGCAGTATTTT	TRBD2	TRBJ2-3	.	TRBV5-6
CASSPEGEVTGELFF	TGTGCCAGCAGTCCCGAAGGGGAAGTCACCGGGGAGCTGTTTTTT	.	TRBJ2-2	.	TRBV6-6
CASTVTGYSEKLFF	TGTGCCAGCACCGTGACAGGGTATTCTGAAAAACTGTTTTTT	TRBD1	TRBJ1-4	.	TRBV28
CASSSGLAGGVTDTQYF	TGTGCCAGCAGCTCAGGACTAGCGGGAGGGGTGACAGATACGCAGTATTTT	TRBD2	TRBJ2-3	.	TRBV7-9
CASSSRGSYEQYF	TGTGCCAGCAGTTCCAGGGGATCCTACGAGCAGTACTTC	.	TRBJ2-7	.	TRBV7-2
CASSQYQGNYEQYF	TGTGCCAGCAGCCAATATCAGGGGAACTACGAGCAGTACTTC	.	TRBJ2-7	.	TRBV7-3
CASSQDGNEQYF	TGTGCCAGCAGCCAAGATGGTAACGAGCAGTACTTC	.	TRBJ2-7	.	TRBV4-2
CASRKDRQYGYTF	TGTGCCAGCAGGAAAGACAGACAGTATGGCTACACCTTC	.	TRBJ1-2	.	TRBV28
CASSRRSQETQYF	TGTGCCAGCAGTCGCCGGAGTCAAGAGACCCAGTACTTC	.	TRBJ2-5	.	TRBV27
CASSQSQGTGNTIYF	TGCGCCAGCAGCCAATCGCAGGGAACTGGAAACACCATATATTTT	.	TRBJ1-3	few	TRBV4-1
CSVGGVSTDTQYF	TGCAGCGTTGGGGGGGTAAGCACAGATACGCAGTATTTT	.	TRBJ2-3	.	TRBV29-1
CASSSDRLNEKLFF	TGTGCCAGCAGCTCGGACAGACTTAATGAAAAACTGTTTTTT	.	TRBJ1-4	.	TRBV11-2
CASLTGSNEKLFF	TGTGCCAGCTTAACGGGCTCTAATGAAAAACTGTTTTTT	.	TRBJ1-4	.	TRBV2
CASSSDGVFGYTF	TGTGCCAGCAGCTCCGATGGGGTGTTTGGCTACACCTTC	.	TRBJ1-2	.	TRBV11-2
CASSPRTSGSSYNEQFF	TGTGCCAGCAGCCCACGGACTAGCGGGAGTTCCTACAATGAGCAGTTCTTC	TRBD2	TRBJ2-1	.	TRBV9
CASSERPYDPYGYTF	TGTGCCAGCAGTGAAAGACCCTACGACCCCTATGGCTACACCTTC	.	TRBJ1-2	.	TRBV6-1
CASSLNLAGCSGNTIYF	TGTGCCAGCAGCTTAAATCTGGCAGGGTGCTCTGGAAACACCATATATTTT	.	TRBJ1-3	.	TRBV7-3
CASEGFNEQYF	TGTGCCAGCGAAGGGTTCAACGAGCAGTACTTC	.	TRBJ2-7	.	TRBV6-5
CASSLYAGGADNSPLHF	TGTGCCAGTAGTCTTTACGCAGGGGGCGCGGATAATTCACCCCTCCACTTT	TRBD1	TRBJ1-6	.	TRBV19
CASSYSGQGPYEQYF	TGTGCCAGCAGTTACTCCGGACAGGGGCCCTACGAGCAGTACTTC	TRBD1	TRBJ2-7	.	TRBV6-6
CASSESPGVAYEQYF	TGCGCCAGCAGTGAGTCCCCCGGGGTGGCCTACGAGCAGTACTTC	.	TRBJ2-7	.	TRBV10-1
CASSQTQQFF	TGTGCCAGCAGTCAGACGCAGCAGTTCTTC	.	TRBJ2-1	.	TRBV6-6
CASKETTSGINEQFF	TGTGCCAGCAAGGAGACGACGAGCGGGATCAATGAGCAGTTCTTC	TRBD2	TRBJ2-1	.	TRBV6-5
CASSSSLGGYTF	TGCGCCAGCAGCTCCTCCCTGGGTGGCTACACCTTC	.	TRBJ1-2	.	TRBV5-1
CASGSPQGGLAGAGETQYF	TGTGCTAGTGGTTCCCCCCAGGGCGGCCTAGCGGGAGCGGGTGAGACCCAGTACTTC	TRBD2	TRBJ2-5	.	TRBV12-5
CASSLVTSGLTGELFF	TGTGCCAGCAGCTTAGTGACTAGCGGACTCACCGGGGAGCTGTTTTTT	TRBD2	TRBJ2-2	.	TRBV7-6
CAWRPQMNTEAFF	TGTGCCTGGAGGCCACAGATGAACACTGAAGCTTTCTTT	.	TRBJ1-1	few	TRBV30
CASSLGVQETQYF	TGTGCTAGCAGCTTAGGGGTCCAAGAGACCCAGTACTTC	.	TRBJ2-5	few	TRBV7-7
CSVESGTRGQYF	TGCAGCGTTGAATCAGGGACGCGGGGGCAGTACTTC	.	TRBJ2-7	.	TRBV29-1
CASKGLAQNDEQFF	TGTGCCAGCAAGGGACTAGCTCAAAACGATGAGCAGTTCTTC	TRBD2	TRBJ2-1	.	TRBV6-6
CASSFRPWTETYEQYF	TGTGCCAGCAGCTTCCGCCCCTGGACAGAAACCTACGAGCAGTACTTC	.	TRBJ2-7	.	TRBV11-3
CASSFYVNTEAFF	TGTGCCAGCAGCTTCTACGTGAACACTGAAGCTTTCTTT	.	TRBJ1-1	.	TRBV7-2
CASSVGGGEREAFF	TGTGCCAGCAGCGTAGGGGGTGGAGAACGTGAAGCTTTCTTT	.	TRBJ1-1	few	TRBV9
CASSVEGARGSTFF	TGTGCCAGCAGCGTAGAGGGGGCGCGAGGGAGTACTTTCTTT	TRBD1	TRBJ1-1	.	TRBV9
CASMSASGGRETQYF	TGTGCCAGCATGTCGGCTAGCGGGGGGAGAGAGACCCAGTACTTC	TRBD2	TRBJ2-5	.	TRBV28
CASRALTSGSYEQYF	TGCGCCAGCCGGGCCTTGACTAGCGGGAGTTACGAGCAGTACTTC	TRBD2	TRBJ2-7	.	TRBV5-1
CAISESGSTQYF	TGTGCCATCAGTGAGTCCGGTTCCACCCAGTACTTC	.	TRBJ2-5	.	TRBV10-3
CATLADSTDTQYF	TGTGCCACCTTAGCGGACAGCACAGATACGCAGTATTTT	.	TRBJ2-3	few	TRBV6-5
CAISVGGWNTEAFF	TGTGCCATCAGTGTTGGCGGGTGGAACACTGAAGCTTTCTTT	.	TRBJ1-1	.	TRBV10-3
CAWSGTGNNEKLFF	TGTGCCTGGAGTGGGACAGGGAATAATGAAAAACTGTTTTTT	TRBD1	TRBJ1-4	.	TRBV30
CASSQEGQRDF	TGTGCCAGCAGCCAAGAAGGGCAGCGTGATTTT	.	TRBJ2-3	.	TRBV4-2
CASIRQGVNEQFF	TGTGCCAGCATTCGTCAGGGGGTTAATGAGCAGTTCTTC	TRBD1	TRBJ2-1	many	TRBV2
CASSKGQASTDTQYF	TGCGCCAGCAGCAAAGGCCAAGCTAGCACAGATACGCAGTATTTT	.	TRBJ2-3	.	TRBV5-1